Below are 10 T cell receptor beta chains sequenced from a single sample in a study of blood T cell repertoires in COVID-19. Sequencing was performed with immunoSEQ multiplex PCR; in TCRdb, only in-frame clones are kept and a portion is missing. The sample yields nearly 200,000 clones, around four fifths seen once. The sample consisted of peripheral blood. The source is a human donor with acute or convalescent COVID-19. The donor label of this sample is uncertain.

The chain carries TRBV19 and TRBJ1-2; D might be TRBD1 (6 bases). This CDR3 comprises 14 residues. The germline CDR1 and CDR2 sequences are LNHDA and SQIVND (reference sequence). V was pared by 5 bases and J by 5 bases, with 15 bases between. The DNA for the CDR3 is TGTGCCAGTAGTGTTACAGGGAGGGGTTATGGCTACACCTTC. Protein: CASSVTGRGYGYTF.

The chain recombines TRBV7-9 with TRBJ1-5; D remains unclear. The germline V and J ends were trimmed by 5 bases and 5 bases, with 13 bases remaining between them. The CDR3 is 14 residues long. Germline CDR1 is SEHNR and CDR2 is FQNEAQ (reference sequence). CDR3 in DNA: TGTGCCAGCAGCCCGGTCGGAGATTATCAGCCCCAGCATTTT. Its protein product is CASSPVGDYQPQHF.

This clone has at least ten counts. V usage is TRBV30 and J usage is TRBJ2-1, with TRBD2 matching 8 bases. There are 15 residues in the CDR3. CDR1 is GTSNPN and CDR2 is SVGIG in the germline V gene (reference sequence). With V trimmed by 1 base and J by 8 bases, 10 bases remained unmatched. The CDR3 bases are TGTGCCTGGAGTGGCTCGAGCGGGAGCTCCCATGAGCAGTTCTTC. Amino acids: CAWSGSSGSSHEQFF.

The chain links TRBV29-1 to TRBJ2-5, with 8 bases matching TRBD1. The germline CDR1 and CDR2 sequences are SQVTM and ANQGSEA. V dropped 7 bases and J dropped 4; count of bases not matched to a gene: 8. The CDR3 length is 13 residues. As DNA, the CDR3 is TGCAGCGCATCGGACAGGGTTGGAGAGACCCAGTACTTC. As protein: CSASDRVGETQYF.

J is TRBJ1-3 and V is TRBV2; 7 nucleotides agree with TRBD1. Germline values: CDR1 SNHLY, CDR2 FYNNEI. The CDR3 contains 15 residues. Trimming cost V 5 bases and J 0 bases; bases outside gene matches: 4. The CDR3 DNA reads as TGTGCCAGCAGTCCGGGACAGAGCTCTGGAAACACCATATATTTT. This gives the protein CASSPGQSSGNTIYF.

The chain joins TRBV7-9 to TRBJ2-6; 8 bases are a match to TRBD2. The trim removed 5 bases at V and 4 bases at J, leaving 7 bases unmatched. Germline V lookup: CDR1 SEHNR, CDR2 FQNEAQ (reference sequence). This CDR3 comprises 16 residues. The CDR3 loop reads CASSPGGVLGANVLTF. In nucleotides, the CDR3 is TGTGCCAGCAGCCCCGGGGGGGTCTTGGGGGCCAACGTCCTGACTTTC.

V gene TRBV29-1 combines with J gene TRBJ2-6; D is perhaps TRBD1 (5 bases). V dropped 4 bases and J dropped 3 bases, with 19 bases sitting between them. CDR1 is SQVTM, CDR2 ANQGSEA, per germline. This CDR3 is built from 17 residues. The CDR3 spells CSVARGSEVGGANVLTF. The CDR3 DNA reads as TGCAGCGTTGCTAGGGGTTCTGAAGTTGGTGGGGCCAACGTCCTGACTTTC. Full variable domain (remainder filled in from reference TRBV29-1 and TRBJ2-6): SAVISQKPSRDICQRGTSLTIQCQVDSQVTMMFWYRQQPGQSLTLIATANQGSEATYESGFVIDKFPISRPNLTFSTLTVSNMSPEDSSIYLCSVARGSEVGGANVLTFGAGSRLTVL.

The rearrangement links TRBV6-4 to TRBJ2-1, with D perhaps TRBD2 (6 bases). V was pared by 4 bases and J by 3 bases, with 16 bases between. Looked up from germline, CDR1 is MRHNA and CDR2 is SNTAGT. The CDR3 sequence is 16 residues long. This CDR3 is CASSAEGSGFYNEQFF. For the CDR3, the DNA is TGTGCCAGCAGTGCCGAGGGGAGCGGGTTCTACAATGAGCAGTTCTTC.

The CDR3 DNA follows: TGCGCCAGCGGTACAGGGGGCTATGAGCAGTTCTTC. It codes for CASGTGGYEQFF. The rearrangement links TRBV10-1 to TRBJ2-1, with 9 bases identical to TRBD1. Germline lookup yields CDR1 WNHNN and CDR2 SYGVQD (reference sequence). Trimming at V came to 8 bases and at J to 8 bases, leaving 4 bases not matched to a gene. The CDR3 has 12 amino acids.

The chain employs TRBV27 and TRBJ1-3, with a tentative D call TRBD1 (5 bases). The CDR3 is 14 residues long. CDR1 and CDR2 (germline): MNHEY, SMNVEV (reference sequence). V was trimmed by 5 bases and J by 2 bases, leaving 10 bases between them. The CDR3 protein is CASSLRGPGNTIYF. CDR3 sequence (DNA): TGTGCCAGCAGTCTAAGGGGTCCTGGAAACACCATATATTTT.